A selection of T cell receptor beta chains follows, all from one sample in a study of blood T cell repertoires in COVID-19. TCRdb's copy holds only in-frame clones and misses some; the assay was immunoSEQ multiplex PCR. The sample carries fewer than 200,000 clones, about 88% recorded once. Material: peripheral blood. All receptors come from a man aged 18 to 29 who had recovered from COVID-19. The CDR3 runs from the conserved cysteine through the conserved F or W. The order of the fields is CDR3 DNA, CDR3 protein, J gene, V gene, D gene, clone size. D genes are given only for firm matches. Clone size, where shown, is once, few, many, or a class for clones that have expanded.

DNA: TGCGCCAGCAGCTCGACAGGGGGGACTGAAAAACTGTTTTTT
CDR3: CASSSTGGTEKLFF
J: TRBJ1-4
V: TRBV5-1
D: TRBD1
size: .

DNA: TGTGCCAGTGAACGAAGGGGGAGAATCACTGAAGCTTTCTTT
CDR3: CASERRGRITEAFF
J: TRBJ1-1
V: TRBV6-5
D: .
size: .

DNA: TGTGCCAGCAGTTACTCTACGGGACTAGCGGGAATCCTGACCCAGTACTTC
CDR3: CASSYSTGLAGILTQYF
J: TRBJ2-5
V: TRBV6-2/TRBV6-3
D: TRBD2
size: .

DNA: TGCAGCGTTGAGACGAACCGGGGGTTTAATGAAAAACTGTTTTTT
CDR3: CSVETNRGFNEKLFF
J: TRBJ1-4
V: TRBV29-1
D: .
size: .

DNA: TGTGCCAGCAGTTCCCTGGGACAGGGAGCGGACACCTTC
CDR3: CASSSLGQGADTF
J: TRBJ1-2
V: TRBV12-3/TRBV12-4
D: TRBD1
size: .

DNA: TGCGCCAGCAGCTTGGTTGCAGGGGGGAGGAATGAGCAGTTCTTC
CDR3: CASSLVAGGRNEQFF
J: TRBJ2-1
V: TRBV5-1
D: .
size: once

DNA: TGTGCCTCATCGCCGGGACAGGGGACCACTAGCACAGATACGCAGTATTTT
CDR3: CASSPGQGTTSTDTQYF
J: TRBJ2-3
V: TRBV15
D: TRBD1
size: .

DNA: TGTGCCAGCAGTTTGAGGACAGACCTTAATGAAAAACTGTTTTTT
CDR3: CASSLRTDLNEKLFF
J: TRBJ1-4
V: TRBV28
D: .
size: once

DNA: TGCGCCAGCAGTGAGTCGGGGAGCTTTGGAAACACCATATATTTT
CDR3: CASSESGSFGNTIYF
J: TRBJ1-3
V: TRBV10-1
D: .
size: .

DNA: TGTGCCAGCAGTCCAGGGGGAAACTACGAGCAGTACTTC
CDR3: CASSPGGNYEQYF
J: TRBJ2-7
V: TRBV12-3/TRBV12-4
D: TRBD1
size: .

DNA: TGTGCCAGTAGTAAAGGACAGACAAACTCTGGGGCCAACGTCCTGACTTTC
CDR3: CASSKGQTNSGANVLTF
J: TRBJ2-6
V: TRBV19
D: .
size: .

DNA: TGTGCCAGCAGCTTGGAATCGGGCTCCTACGAGCAGTACTTC
CDR3: CASSLESGSYEQYF
J: TRBJ2-7
V: TRBV5-4
D: .
size: .

DNA: TGTGCCAGCAGCCATGGAGGATACACTGAAGCTTTCTTT
CDR3: CASSHGGYTEAFF
J: TRBJ1-1
V: TRBV3-1/TRBV3-2
D: .
size: .

DNA: TGCGCCAGCAGCCAAGAGCCCGCGACAGGGTATACCTACGAGCAGTACTTC
CDR3: CASSQEPATGYTYEQYF
J: TRBJ2-7
V: TRBV4-3
D: TRBD1
size: .

DNA: TGTGCCTGGAGTAACGGTGGACAGAACACTGAAGCTTTCTTT
CDR3: CAWSNGGQNTEAFF
J: TRBJ1-1
V: TRBV30
D: .
size: .

DNA: TGTGCCAGCAGCCCTATTGTGGGCTACACCTTC
CDR3: CASSPIVGYTF
J: TRBJ1-2
V: TRBV5-7
D: .
size: .